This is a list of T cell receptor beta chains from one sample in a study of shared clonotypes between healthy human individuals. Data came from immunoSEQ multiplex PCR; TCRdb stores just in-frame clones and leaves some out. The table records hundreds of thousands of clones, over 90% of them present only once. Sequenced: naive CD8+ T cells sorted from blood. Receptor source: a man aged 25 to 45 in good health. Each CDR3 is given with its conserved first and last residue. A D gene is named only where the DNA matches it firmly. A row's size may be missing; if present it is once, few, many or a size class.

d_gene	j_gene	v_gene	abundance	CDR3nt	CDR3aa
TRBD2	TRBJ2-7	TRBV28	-	TGTGCCAGCAGTCCCCAGCGGGAGGTGTCCTACGAGCAGTACTTC	CASSPQREVSYEQYF
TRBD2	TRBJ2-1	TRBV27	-	TGTGCCAGCAGAAATATCGGGACTAGCGGGAGTAGGGATGAGCAGTTCTTC	CASRNIGTSGSRDEQFF
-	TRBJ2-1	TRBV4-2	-	TGTGCCAGCAGCCAAGATCCGGATGAGCAGTTCTTC	CASSQDPDEQFF
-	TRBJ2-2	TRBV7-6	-	TGTGCCAGCAGCTTAGCAGGGCCCCCCACCGGGGAGCTGTTTTTT	CASSLAGPPTGELFF
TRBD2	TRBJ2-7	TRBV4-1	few	TGCGCCAGCAGCCTACTGGCGGGAGGGCCCGACGAGCAGTACTTC	CASSLLAGGPDEQYF
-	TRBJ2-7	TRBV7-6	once	TGTGCCAGCAGCTTAGGACCAGGATACGAGCAGTACTTC	CASSLGPGYEQYF
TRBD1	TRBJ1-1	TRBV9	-	TGTGCCAGCAGCGCTGGGACAGGGACGAACACTGAAGCTTTCTTT	CASSAGTGTNTEAFF
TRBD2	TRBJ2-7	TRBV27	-	TGTGCCAGCAGTTTATCTTTGGGACTAGCGGACTACGAGCAGTACTTC	CASSLSLGLADYEQYF
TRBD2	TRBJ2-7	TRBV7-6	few	TGTGCCAGCAGCTTATGGGAGGGCCGCGAGCAGTACTTC	CASSLWEGREQYF
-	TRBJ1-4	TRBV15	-	TGTGCCACCAGCAGAGACTTGAAGGGTTCTGAAAAACTGTTTTTT	CATSRDLKGSEKLFF
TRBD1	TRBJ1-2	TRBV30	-	TGTGCCTGGAGTGGAGACGACAGGGGGATATCCAATGGCTACACCTTC	CAWSGDDRGISNGYTF
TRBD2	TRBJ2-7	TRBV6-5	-	TGTGCCAGCAGTACAGGACTAGCGGGAGAGTCCGAGCAGTACTTC	CASSTGLAGESEQYF
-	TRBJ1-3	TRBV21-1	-	TGTGCCAGCAGCAAAGCCTCTTGGGACCGAGTGTGGGCGTCCCTCAGCTCTGGAAACACCATATATTTT	CASSKASWDRVWASLSSGNTIYF
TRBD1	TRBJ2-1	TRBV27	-	TGTGCCAGCAGTTTACTGGGACAGGAGGATGAGCAGTTCTTC	CASSLLGQEDEQFF
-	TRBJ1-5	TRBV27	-	TGTGCCAGCAAAACAGGATCCCAGCCCCAGCATTTT	CASKTGSQPQHF
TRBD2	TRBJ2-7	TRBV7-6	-	TGTGCCAGCAGCTCCCGAGGTCTAGCGGGAGTCTACGAGCAGTACTTC	CASSSRGLAGVYEQYF
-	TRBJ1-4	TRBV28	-	TGTGCCAGCAGCAAATTTAATGAAAAACTGTTTTTT	CASSKFNEKLFF